The 19 T cell receptor beta chains below all came from one sample that was sequenced in a study of Ad26.COV2.S vaccination and SARS-CoV-2 variants. Treatment here: 15 to 20 received Ad26.COV2.S at low or high dose, single or two shots; about five received placebo; per-sample allocation not given. Samples analyzed were those drawn on day 63 after the first vaccine or placebo injection. Method: immunoSEQ multiplex PCR; TCRdb's copy keeps in-frame clones and lacks some. The data contain roughly 390,000 clones, 75% to 90% of them singletons. Sequencing used peripheral blood, obtained in a trial of Ad26.COV2.S vaccine versus placebo. These receptors originate from a person between 18 and 65 years old who received the Ad26.COV2.S COVID-19 vaccine or a placebo.

DNA for the CDR3: TGTGCCAGCAGGGGGACAGGGATGACTGAAGCTTTCTTT. This gives the protein CASRGTGMTEAFF. The chain employs TRBV12-3 or TRBV12-4 and TRBJ1-1; 9 nucleotides line up with TRBD1. Trimming cost V 6 bases and J 5 bases; bases outside gene matches: 4. The CDR3 consists of 13 residues.

V is TRBV6-4 and J is TRBJ1-1; unclear D gene. Germline V gene lookup returns CDR1 MRHNA and CDR2 SNTAGT. With 0 bases removed from V and 6 bases from J, the gap between germline ends came to 11 bases. This CDR3 comprises 14 residues. The CDR3 DNA reads TGTGCCAGCAGTGACTCTCTGCGGGGTGCTGAAGCTTTCTTT. This sequence encodes CASSDSLRGAEAFF.

This clone was seen only once. This chain links TRBV6-6 with TRBJ1-2; D perhaps matches TRBD1 (5 bases). CDR3 size: 16 residues. CDR1 is MNHNY and CDR2 is SVGAGI in the germline V gene (reference sequence). Trimming pared 2 bases from V and 1 base from J, leaving 14 bases between. The CDR3 here is CASSYPVGQINYGYTF. CDR3 DNA sequence: TGTGCCAGCAGTTACCCGGTGGGGCAGATTAACTATGGCTACACCTTC.

In the case of this clone: Other nucleotide sequences in the sample specify the same CDR3. The gene calls are TRBV19 and TRBJ2-7, with a possible D match to TRBD1 (5 bases). V shed 3 bases and J shed 0 bases, with 9 bases lying between them. The CDR3 loop spans 14 amino acids. CDR1 and CDR2 from the germline V gene are LNHDA and SQIVND (reference sequence). The CDR3, as DNA: TGTGCCAGTAGTATTACAGGAAGCTCCTACGAGCAGTACTTC. Amino acids: CASSITGSSYEQYF.

This rearrangement joins TRBV7-9 to TRBJ2-1, with 13 nucleotides matching TRBD2. CDR1 is SEHNR, CDR2 FQNEAQ, per germline (reference sequence). The CDR3 totals 15 residues. The V and J ends lost 5 bases and 5 bases, in that order; junction bases with no gene match: 3. The chain's CDR3 is CASSLTSGGNNEQFF. CDR3 DNA sequence: TGTGCCAGCAGCCTGACTAGCGGGGGGAACAATGAGCAGTTCTTC. Looking up the rest from reference TRBV7-9 and TRBJ2-1 gives the full variable domain: DTGVSQNPRHKITKRGQNVTFRCDPISEHNRLYWYRQTLGQGPEFLTYFQNEAQLEKSRLLSDRFSAERPKGSFSTLEIQRTEQGDSAMYLCASSLTSGGNNEQFFGPGTRLTVL.

CDR3: CAISESMTGASGAFF. CDR3 bases: TGTGCCATCAGTGAGTCAATGACAGGGGCGTCAGGAGCTTTCTTT. The genes are TRBV10-3 and TRBJ1-1; 8 bases align to TRBD1. V shed 0 bases and J 10 bases; nucleotides not matched to a gene: 10. CDR1 is ENHRY and CDR2 is SYGVKD in the germline V gene. This CDR3 has 15 residues.

The chain carries TRBV27 and TRBJ1-5; 9 nucleotides line up with TRBD1. After removal of 6 bases from V and 5 bases from J, the junction contained 8 bases not matched to a gene. Germline loops: CDR1 MNHEY, CDR2 SMNVEV (reference sequence). This CDR3 is built from 15 residues. As DNA, the CDR3 is TGTGCCAGCAGCCCTTACAGGGGGCCGGATCAGCCCCAGCATTTT. It translates to CASSPYRGPDQPQHF.

V is TRBV5-5 and J is TRBJ1-2; D ambiguous. The CDR3 extends over 14 amino acids. Per the germline V gene, CDR1 is SGHKS and CDR2 is YYEKEE (reference sequence). Trimming took 4 bases from V and 4 from J, leaving 14 bases between them. CDR3 loop: CASSGRGNSYGYTF. The CDR3, as DNA: TGTGCCAGCAGCGGACGAGGCAATAGCTATGGCTACACCTTC.

The chain has TRBV7-8 and TRBJ1-5; 9 nucleotides align to TRBD1. V lost 5 bases and J lost 4; bases outside the gene matches: 12. Germline V gene lookup returns CDR1 SGHVS and CDR2 FQNEAQ. The CDR3 extends over 17 amino acids. The CDR3 here is CASSGNLTGGLNQPQHF. The CDR3 DNA follows: TGTGCCAGCAGCGGCAACCTGACAGGGGGATTGAATCAGCCCCAGCATTTT.

The chain couples TRBV10-3 to TRBJ2-7; no clear D. Trimming removed 3 bases at V and 6 bases at J, with 6 bases between. CDR3 length: 11 amino acids. Per the germline V gene, CDR1 is ENHRY and CDR2 is SYGVKD. CDR3 DNA: TGTGCCATCAGTGATTCCGCCGAGCAGTACTTC. As protein: CAISDSAEQYF.

The chain recombines TRBV19 with TRBJ1-1; D call uncertain. CDR1 and CDR2 (germline): LNHDA, SQIVND (reference sequence). The CDR3 runs to 13 residues. V dropped 3 bases and J dropped 1 base, with 6 bases sitting between them. The CDR3 reads CASSISGNTEAFF. The CDR3 nucleotides are TGTGCCAGTAGTATCTCGGGGAACACTGAAGCTTTCTTT.

This sequence joins TRBV6-5 and TRBJ1-6, with D possibly TRBD1 on 6 matching bases. Per germline, CDR1 MNHEY and CDR2 SVGAGI. The CDR3 covers 12 residues. Trimming took 6 bases from V and 10 from J, leaving 10 bases between them. CDR3 protein: CASRGAQSPLHF. Here the CDR3 DNA reads TGTGCCAGCAGGGGGGCGCAATCACCCCTCCACTTT.

This clone was counted a single time. This chain uses TRBV10-2 with TRBJ1-2; TRBD1 might be the D (6 bases). CDR1 is WSHSY, CDR2 SAAADI, per germline. The CDR3 spans 13 residues. V was clipped by 7 bases and J by 2 bases, with 11 bases between them. CDR3 in amino acids: CASKADSNYGYTF. The CDR3 DNA follows: TGCGCCAGCAAGGCGGACAGCAACTATGGCTACACCTTC.

This sequence joins TRBV4-1 and TRBJ2-3; TRBD1 matches 7 bases. Trimming took 2 bases from V and 4 from J; bases not matched to a gene: 9. The CDR3 totals 16 residues. CDR1 is MGHRA and CDR2 is YSYEKL in the germline V gene. The CDR3 DNA reads TGCGCCAGCAGCCAAACTTTAGGGACAGTATCAGATACGCAGTATTTT. As protein: CASSQTLGTVSDTQYF.

V and J are TRBV5-6 and TRBJ2-7; 8 nucleotides align to TRBD1. The CDR3 is made up of 15 amino acids. The J segment lost 9 bases and the V segment lost 5 bases, leaving 16 bases of the junction unmatched. From germline, CDR1 is SGHDT and CDR2 YYEEEE. The CDR3: CASSSQDFTGGRQYF. The CDR3 nucleotides read TGTGCCAGCAGTTCTCAGGACTTTACAGGGGGAAGGCAGTACTTC.

J is TRBJ2-3 and V is TRBV2; 9 bases match TRBD2. CDR1 SNHLY and CDR2 FYNNEI come from the germline V gene. Losses at the gene ends were 4 bases for V and 2 bases for J; bases not matched to a gene: 4. The CDR3 extends over 15 amino acids. The chain's CDR3 is CASSGSGGPTDTQYF. DNA of the CDR3: TGTGCCAGCAGTGGTAGCGGGGGCCCCACAGATACGCAGTATTTT.

The J gene is TRBJ2-3, the V gene TRBV7-9; TRBD1 matches 7 bases. Germline V gene data show CDR1 as SEHNR and CDR2 as FQNEAQ (reference sequence). The V and J ends lost 3 bases and 0 bases, in that order; junction bases with no gene match: 3. The CDR3 is 15 residues long. The CDR3 bases are TGTGCCAGCAGCTTGAGGGACAGAAGCACAGATACGCAGTATTTT. Encoded protein: CASSLRDRSTDTQYF.

CDR3 sequence reads: CASSGTVQETQYF. CDR3 bases: TGCGCCAGCAGTGGTACAGTCCAAGAGACCCAGTACTTC. This rearrangement joins TRBV10-1 to TRBJ2-5, with D uncertain. The V end lost 4 bases, the J end lost 1 base, and 7 bases lay between the germline ends. Germline-derived CDR1 and CDR2 are WNHNN and SYGVQD (reference sequence). There are 13 residues in the CDR3.

The rearrangement joins TRBV6-6 to TRBJ2-5, with TRBD1 matching over 9 bases. Germline assignment: CDR1 MNHNY and CDR2 SVGAGI (reference sequence). V lost 6 bases and J lost 2; bases outside the gene matches: 4. The CDR3 loop spans 14 amino acids. This CDR3 is CASSPTGGQETQYF. Written as DNA, the CDR3 is TGTGCCAGCAGCCCGACAGGGGGACAAGAGACCCAGTACTTC.